The 17 T cell receptor beta chains below all came from one sample that was sequenced in a study of cytomegalovirus exposure and HLA in healthy donors. Use of 60 Vbeta and 13 Jbeta primers characterized the PCR. Sequenced by immunoSEQ multiplex PCR; TCRdb stores in-frame clones only, minus some. The table records 150,000 to 200,000 clones, roughly 65% of them present only once. Sequenced input: PBMCs. The receptor set was obtained from a man aged 18 to 29 in good health and CMV-seropositive.

The rearrangement joins TRBV4-1 to TRBJ2-2; D unresolved. V lost 0 bases and J lost 3, with 5 bases in between. The V gene's germline CDR1 is MGHRA and CDR2 YSYEKL. The CDR3 extends over 14 amino acids. The CDR3 here is CASSQDPDTGELFF. CDR3 coding DNA: TGCGCCAGCAGCCAAGATCCGGACACCGGGGAGCTGTTTTTT.

The chain is built from TRBV7-9 and TRBJ1-1; D is undetermined. The CDR3 sequence is 13 residues long. In germline, CDR1 is SEHNR, CDR2 FQNEAQ (reference sequence). Trimming cost V 5 bases and J 1 base, with 8 bases left between them. The CDR3 is CASSARQNTEAFF. As DNA, the CDR3 is TGTGCCAGCAGCGCCCGACAGAACACTGAAGCTTTCTTT.

The chain has TRBV6-1 and TRBJ1-1; perhaps TRBD1 as D (5 bases). Trimming stripped 4 bases from V and 1 base from J, with 10 bases between. CDR3 length: 14 residues. Germline V gene lookup returns CDR1 MNHNS and CDR2 SASEGT. In DNA form, the CDR3 reads TGTGCCAGCAGTGTGCGCGGACAGAACACTGAAGCTTTCTTT. It is translated as CASSVRGQNTEAFF.

The chain has TRBV7-2 and TRBJ1-1; 7 bases line up with TRBD1. V lost 2 bases, J lost 3 bases, and 3 bases stayed unmatched. The CDR3 is 14 amino acids. CDR1 is SGHTA, CDR2 FQGNSA, per germline. CDR3 nucleotide sequence: TGTGCCAGCAGCTTAACCAGGGGGGACACTGAAGCTTTCTTT. This gives the protein CASSLTRGDTEAFF.

This chain links TRBV27 with TRBJ1-1; 7 bases are a match to TRBD1. J lost 0 bases, V lost 6 bases, and 16 bases had no gene match. CDR1 is MNHEY and CDR2 is SMNVEV in the germline V gene (reference sequence). The CDR3 sequence is 18 residues long. The CDR3 spells CASRGTTGPDRLNTEAFF. The CDR3 DNA follows: TGTGCCAGCAGAGGAACGACGGGACCGGACAGGTTGAACACTGAAGCTTTCTTT.

The DNA of the CDR3 is TGTGCCAGCAGCCGGGGGGCGAACACCGGGGAGCTGTTTTTT. Its protein product is CASSRGANTGELFF. V gene TRBV7-2 combines with J gene TRBJ2-2; 7 nucleotides match TRBD2. J gave up 0 bases and V 5 bases, and 0 bases lay outside the gene matches. The CDR3 runs to 14 residues. Germline V gene data show CDR1 as SGHTA and CDR2 as FQGNSA.

This clone was found once. The chain recombines TRBV5-1 with TRBJ2-1; perhaps TRBD2 as D (5 bases). Germline CDR1 reads SGHRS; CDR2 reads YFSETQ. Trimming took 6 bases from V and 5 from J, leaving 18 bases between them. The CDR3 length is 15 residues. CDR3: CASTAVEARDNEQFF. Here the CDR3 DNA reads TGCGCCAGCACCGCCGTGGAGGCTAGAGACAATGAGCAGTTCTTC.

CDR3 protein: CASSLGQATDTQYF. CDR3 coding DNA: TGTGCCAGCAGCTTGGGACAGGCCACAGATACGCAGTATTTT. The J gene is TRBJ2-3, the V gene TRBV5-6; D may be TRBD1 (6 bases). CDR1 and CDR2 from the germline V gene are SGHDT and YYEEEE. The CDR3 runs 14 residues. Trimming left V 0 bases short and J 2 bases short, with 7 bases between.

The sample holds a few counts of this clone. V is TRBV7-3 and J is TRBJ1-6; TRBD1 matches 9 bases. Germline CDR1 is SGHTA and CDR2 is FQGTGA. This CDR3 has 16 amino acids. V trimming: 0 bases; J trimming: 7 bases; junction bases outside the gene matches: 4. The CDR3 is CASSLTGQGDNSPLHF. The CDR3, as DNA: TGTGCCAGCAGCTTAACGGGACAGGGAGACAATTCACCCCTCCACTTT.

The chain recombines TRBV28 with TRBJ1-1; TRBD1 might be the D (6 bases). Trimming removed 3 bases from V and 5 bases from J, with 13 bases in between. Germline CDR1 and CDR2: MDHEN and SYDVKM. CDR3 length: 14 residues. This chain's CDR3 is CASSLGGARTEAFF. CDR3 nucleotide sequence: TGTGCCAGCAGTTTGGGGGGGGCGCGGACTGAAGCTTTCTTT.

As DNA, the CDR3 is TGCGCCAGCAGCTTTAAGGGGCAAGATGAAAAACTGTTTTTT. It translates to CASSFKGQDEKLFF. V and J are TRBV5-1 and TRBJ1-4, with D possibly TRBD1 on 5 matching bases. The V end lost 2 bases, the J end lost 6 bases, and 11 bases lay between the germline ends. The V gene's germline CDR1 is SGHRS and CDR2 YFSETQ. The CDR3 sequence is 14 residues long.

The V call is TRBV6-5, the J call TRBJ1-6; 7 positions agree with TRBD1. Germline CDR1 MNHEY, CDR2 SVGAGI. Germline trimming cut 0 bases from V and 8 bases from J; bases unmatched to any gene: 4. The CDR3 sequence is 15 residues long. CDR3: CASSYSGRGDSPLHF. CDR3 DNA sequence: TGTGCCAGCAGTTACTCAGGCAGGGGGGATTCACCCCTCCACTTT.

V is TRBV5-6 and J is TRBJ2-5, with 8 positions matching TRBD1. This CDR3 spans 15 amino acids. CDR1 and CDR2 from the germline V gene are SGHDT and YYEEEE. V lost 4 bases to trimming and J lost 1 base; unmatched junction nucleotides: 6. The CDR3 DNA reads TGTGCCAGCAGCATGGGACAGGTCCTCCAAGAGACCCAGTACTTC. Amino acids: CASSMGQVLQETQYF.

V and J are TRBV5-1 and TRBJ2-2, with 11 bases that match TRBD2. CDR3 length: 15 amino acids. Germline CDR1 is SGHRS and CDR2 is YFSETQ. Unmatched junction bases numbered 3, after V lost 4 bases and J lost 4 bases. In DNA form, the CDR3 reads TGCGCCAGCAGCGATAGCGGGGGGGCCACCGGGGAGCTGTTTTTT. It yields the protein CASSDSGGATGELFF.

The count of this clone is one. The chain joins TRBV4-2 to TRBJ2-3; the match to TRBD2 covers 7 bases. V was pared by 2 bases and J by 6 bases, with 5 bases of the junction left unmatched. Germline V lookup: CDR1 LGHNA, CDR2 YNFKEQ. This CDR3 is 14 amino acids long. Here the CDR3 reads CASSQTTSSDTQYF. CDR3 in DNA: TGTGCCAGCAGCCAAACGACTAGCTCGGATACGCAGTATTTT.

The chain combines TRBV27 with TRBJ2-4; TRBD1 aligns across 10 bases. After removal of 4 bases from V and 6 bases from J, the junction contained 3 bases not matched to a gene. Germline CDR1 and CDR2: MNHEY and SMNVEV (reference sequence). This CDR3 comprises 14 residues. Written as DNA, the CDR3 is TGTGCCAGCAGTTCGGGACAGGGGAGAAACATTCAGTACTTC. Amino acids: CASSSGQGRNIQYF.

V is TRBV6-5 and J is TRBJ1-2; 7 bases fit TRBD1. Per germline, CDR1 MNHEY and CDR2 SVGAGI. This CDR3 spans 15 amino acids. V shed 0 bases and J 2 bases; nucleotides not matched to a gene: 3. The CDR3 loop reads CASSYSQGVNYGYTF. CDR3 bases: TGTGCCAGCAGTTACTCGCAGGGGGTGAACTATGGCTACACCTTC.